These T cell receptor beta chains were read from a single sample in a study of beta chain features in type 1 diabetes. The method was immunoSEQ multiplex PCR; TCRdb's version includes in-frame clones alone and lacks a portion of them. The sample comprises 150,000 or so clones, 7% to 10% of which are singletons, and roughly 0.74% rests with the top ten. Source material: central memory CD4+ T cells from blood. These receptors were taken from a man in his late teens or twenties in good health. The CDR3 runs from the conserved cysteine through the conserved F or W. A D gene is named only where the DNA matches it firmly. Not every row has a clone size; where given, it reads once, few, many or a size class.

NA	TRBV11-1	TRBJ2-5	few	TGTGCCAGCAGCCCGGAACTAGGGTGGGAGACCCAGTACTTC	CASSPELGWETQYF
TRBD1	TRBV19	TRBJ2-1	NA	TGTGCCAGTAACTCCCGGGACAGCCCCTCCTACAATGAGCAGTTCTTC	CASNSRDSPSYNEQFF
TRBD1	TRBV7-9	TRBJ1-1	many	TGTGCCAGCGCGGGGACAGAGAACACTGAAGCTTTCTTT	CASAGTENTEAFF
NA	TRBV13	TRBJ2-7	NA	TGTGCCAGCAGCTTAGAGGGGCCGGCCACCGAGCAGTACTTC	CASSLEGPATEQYF
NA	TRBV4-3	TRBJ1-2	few	TGCGCCAGCAGCCAAGATCGATCGGTCCGGGGCTACACCTTC	CASSQDRSVRGYTF
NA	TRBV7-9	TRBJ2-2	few	TGTGCCAGCAGCTCAAAGTCCAGCACCGGGGAGCTGTTTTTT	CASSSKSSTGELFF
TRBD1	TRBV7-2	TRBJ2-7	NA	TGTGCCAGCAGCATAAAAACAGGGGCCTACGAGCAGTACTTC	CASSIKTGAYEQYF
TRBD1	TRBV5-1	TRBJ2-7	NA	TGCGCCAGCAGCAACCAGGGGGCTCTAGGATACGAGCAGTACTTC	CASSNQGALGYEQYF
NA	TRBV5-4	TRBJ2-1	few	TGTGCCAGCAGCATGGACAGCCAGTCCTACAATGAGCAGTTCTTC	CASSMDSQSYNEQFF
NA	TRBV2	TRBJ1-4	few	TGTGCCAGCAGCCTACGAGCGTCAAGGGAAAAACTGTTTTTT	CASSLRASREKLFF
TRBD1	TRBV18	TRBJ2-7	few	TGTGCCAGCTCACCGGGCCCCGTGGGACAGGGATCATACGAGCAGTACTTC	CASSPGPVGQGSYEQYF
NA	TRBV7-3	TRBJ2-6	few	TGTGCCAGCAGCTTAACGGCCGGGGCCAACGTCCTGACTTTC	CASSLTAGANVLTF
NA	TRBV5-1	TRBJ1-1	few	TGCGCCAGCAGCTTGGAGCAGGGGCTGAACACTGAAGCTTTCTTT	CASSLEQGLNTEAFF
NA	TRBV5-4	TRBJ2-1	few	TGTGCCAGCAGCTTGGGTCGGGGTCTGGACTACAATGAGCAGTTCTTC	CASSLGRGLDYNEQFF
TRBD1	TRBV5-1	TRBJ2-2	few	TGCGCCAGCAGCTTTCAGGGGGCCAACACCGGGGAGCTGTTTTTT	CASSFQGANTGELFF
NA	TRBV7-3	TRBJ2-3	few	TGTGCCAGCAGCTTGGAGGGGTGGGGCACAGATACGCAGTATTTT	CASSLEGWGTDTQYF
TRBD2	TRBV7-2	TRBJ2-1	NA	TGTGCCAGCAGCTCAACTAGCGGTGCGGGGAATGAGCAGTTCTTC	CASSSTSGAGNEQFF
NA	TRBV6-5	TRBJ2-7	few	TGTGCCACCAGGTTAAACAGAAGGCAGTACTTC	CATRLNRRQYF
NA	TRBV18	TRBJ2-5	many	TGTGCCAGCTCACCCGACACTGCAGAGACCCAGTACTTC	CASSPDTAETQYF
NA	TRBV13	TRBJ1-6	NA	TGTGCCAGCAGCTTAGCCGGGGGGCTGGGTTCACCCCTCCACTTT	CASSLAGGLGSPLHF
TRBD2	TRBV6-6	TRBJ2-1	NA	TGTGCCAGCAGTACGACCGGGACTAGCGGCTACAATGAGCAGTTCTTC	CASSTTGTSGYNEQFF
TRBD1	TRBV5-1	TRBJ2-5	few	TGCGCCAGCAGCTCAGACAGGGCAGAGACCCAGTACTTC	CASSSDRAETQYF
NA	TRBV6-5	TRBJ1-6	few	TGTGCCAGCAGGCTCACATTGGAGGCTCTCTCACCCCTCCACTTT	CASRLTLEALSPLHF